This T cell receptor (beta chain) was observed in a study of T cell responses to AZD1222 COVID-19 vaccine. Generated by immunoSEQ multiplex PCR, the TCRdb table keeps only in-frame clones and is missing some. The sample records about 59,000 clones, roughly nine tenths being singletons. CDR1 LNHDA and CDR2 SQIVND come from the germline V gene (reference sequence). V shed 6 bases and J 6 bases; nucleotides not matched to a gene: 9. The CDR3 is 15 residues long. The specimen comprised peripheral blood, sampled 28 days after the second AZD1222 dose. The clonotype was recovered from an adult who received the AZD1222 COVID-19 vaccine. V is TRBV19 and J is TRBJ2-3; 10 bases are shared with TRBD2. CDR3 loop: CASSAVAGGGDTQYF. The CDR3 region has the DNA TGTGCCAGTAGCGCCGTAGCGGGGGGAGGTGATACGCAGTATTTT.